This TCR beta chain was sequenced in a study of persistence of HIV-infected CD4 T cells. As regards this clone: Its antigen is undetermined.

V shed 0 bases and J shed 4 bases, with 4 bases lying between them. Germline V gene sequence: CDR1 SGHTA, CDR2 FQGNSA. The CDR3 totals 13 residues. Cells were stimulated nonspecifically with anti-CD3/anti-CD28 magnetic beads. Responding CD4+ T cells were sorted by upregulation of both CD40 ligand and CD69. The immunoSEQ assay was version 4, run in survey mode. Profiled with immunoSEQ multiplex PCR; TCRdb holds only in-frame clones, not every one. This table holds tens of thousands of clones, 88% found once. V usage is TRBV7-2 and J usage is TRBJ1-3; D is ambiguous. This receptor was identified in an adult woman with HIV who was CMV-seropositive. The input for sequencing was CD4+ T cells sorted from PBMCs after roughly 18-hour stimulation, taken from a patient who received antiretroviral therapy. The CDR3 DNA is TGTGCCAGCAGCTTAGCCAGGGGAAACACCATATATTTT. It yields the protein CASSLARGNTIYF.